Listed below are T cell receptor beta chains from one sample, sequenced in a study of cytomegalovirus exposure and HLA in healthy donors. Produced via immunoSEQ multiplex PCR; TCRdb's table is partial and in-frame only. The data contain 150,000 or so clones, approximately 85% of them singletons. The sequencing sample was made of PBMCs. These receptors were obtained from a woman under 30 in good health and CMV-seronegative. Both conserved end residues are trimmed from each CDR3. D genes are given only for firm matches.

j_gene,len,v_gene,d_gene,CDR3aa
TRBJ2-7,11,TRBV28,.,ASSLGSSYEQY
TRBJ2-1,15,TRBV15,TRBD2,ATSSLLGAGGWNEQF
TRBJ1-6,14,TRBV10-3,.,AISESVGGRNSPLH
TRBJ2-3,14,TRBV2,TRBD2,ASSELAGLVPDTQY
TRBJ1-2,11,TRBV10-3,.,AISGRTGDGYT
TRBJ1-6,12,TRBV9,.,ASSVVADNSPLH
TRBJ2-3,14,TRBV7-2,TRBD2,ASSSRLAGAGDTQY
TRBJ1-1,11,TRBV11-3,TRBD1,ASSPGRDREAF
TRBJ1-2,10,TRBV27,TRBD1,ASSSTGGGYT
TRBJ1-2,13,TRBV7-2,TRBD1,ASSPRDRNTYGYT
TRBJ2-5,13,TRBV28,.,ASSLVQGRRETQY
TRBJ2-2,17,TRBV11-2,TRBD1,ASSLGVGRDRSFTGELF
TRBJ2-5,15,TRBV7-9,.,ASSLEFLVLGGETQY
TRBJ1-5,14,TRBV19,TRBD1,ASSTGTGGGNQPQH
TRBJ1-2,11,TRBV7-2,.,ASSRTGDYGYT